One sample yielded the 28 T cell receptor beta chains listed below, sequenced in a study of T-cell memory formation after mild COVID-19. TCRdb reprocessed the 5' RACE reads via MiXCR and lists one record per CDR3 protein. The data show around 310,000 distinct CDR3 sequences, 14% seen once. Sample: PBMCs or a T cell subset sorted from them (not recorded which). These receptors came from a man aged 18-30 years who had mild COVID-19 (a few samples of this study predate the infection). Cell type and time point are not known.

This clonotype was recorded a few times. The gene calls are TRBV20-1 and TRBJ2-1; 10 nucleotides agree with TRBD2. J was trimmed by 3 bases and V by 4 bases; bases with no gene match: 6. From germline, CDR1 is DFQATT and CDR2 SNEGSKA (reference sequence). The CDR3 is 15 amino acids. The DNA for the CDR3 is TGCAGTGCTACCAGCGGGGGGGCCAGCTACAATGAGCAGTTCTTC. Translation gives CSATSGGASYNEQFF.

The chain recombines TRBV4-3 with TRBJ2-5, with D unclear. With 1 base removed from V and 3 bases from J, the gap between germline ends came to 9 bases. The CDR3 is 14 amino acids. In germline, CDR1 is LGHNA, CDR2 YSLEER. The CDR3 nucleotides are TGCGCCAGCAGCCAAGCTCAGTGTGAAGAGACCCAGTACTTC. Amino acid sequence: CASSQAQCEETQYF.

The table lists this clonotype with a few counts. Here the CDR3 DNA reads TGCGCCAGCAGCCCGAGTCGACTAGCGGGGACAGATACGCAGTATTTT. Protein product: CASSPSRLAGTDTQYF. The V gene is TRBV5-1, the J gene TRBJ2-3; 11 nucleotides agree with TRBD2. The CDR3 runs to 16 residues. J was trimmed by 3 bases and V by 4 bases; bases with no gene match: 7. Germline CDR1 reads SGHRS; CDR2 reads YFSETQ.

This clonotype was counted at least ten times. The chain recombines TRBV11-2 with TRBJ2-3; TRBD1 aligns across 8 bases. This CDR3 has 15 amino acids. Germline lookup yields CDR1 SGHAT and CDR2 FQNNGV. V shed 5 bases, J shed 2 bases, and the junction held 6 bases outside the gene matches. The DNA of the CDR3 is TGTGCCAGCAGCCCTGGACAGGGACTCACAGATACGCAGTATTTT. This translates into CASSPGQGLTDTQYF. The variable domain in full, completed from reference TRBV11-2 and TRBJ2-3, reads EAGVAQSPRYKIIEKRQSVAFWCNPISGHATLYWYQQILGQGPKLLIQFQNNGVVDDSQLPKDRFSAERLKGVDSTLKIQPAKLEDSAVYLCASSPGQGLTDTQYFGPGTRLTVL.

This clonotype was seen repeatedly, ten times or more. This chain uses TRBV5-1 with TRBJ2-7; TRBD1 agrees at 7 bases. Germline V gives CDR1 SGHRS, CDR2 YFSETQ. The J segment lost 3 bases and the V segment lost 1 base, leaving 7 bases of the junction unmatched. This CDR3 spans 15 amino acids. CDR3 protein: CASSLKPGGLYEQYV. The CDR3 DNA reads as TGCGCCAGCAGCTTGAAGCCAGGGGGTCTCTACGAGCAGTACGTC.

The sample holds a few counts of this clonotype. The chain joins TRBV6-2 or TRBV6-3 to TRBJ2-7, with D unresolved. The CDR3 extends over 13 amino acids. Germline V gene lookup returns CDR1 MNHEY and CDR2 SVGEGT. The V end was cut by 6 bases, the J end by 1 base, with 10 bases between. The CDR3 protein is CASSWIGSYEQYV. The CDR3 nucleotides are TGTGCCAGCAGCTGGATCGGTTCCTACGAGCAGTACGTC.

The rearrangement uses TRBV6-2 or TRBV6-3 and TRBJ2-7, with D perhaps TRBD1 or TRBD2 (5 bases each). V was shortened by 6 bases and J by 3 bases, with 12 bases between the two germline ends. The CDR3 contains 13 residues. Germline V gene sequence: CDR1 MNHEY, CDR2 SVGEGT. For the CDR3, the DNA is TGTGCCAGCAGGCGCCGGGGCGACTACGAGCAGTACTTC. Translating it yields CASRRRGDYEQYF.

This clonotype was seen a few times. The V call is TRBV11-2, the J call TRBJ2-1; TRBD1 matches at 9 bases. J lost 5 bases, V lost 5 bases, and 4 bases had no gene match. CDR1 and CDR2 from the germline V gene are SGHAT and FQNNGV. The CDR3 covers 14 residues. DNA for the CDR3: TGTGCCAGCAGCCGACAGGGGGGGAACAATGAGCAGTTCTTC. Its protein product is CASSRQGGNNEQFF.

This clonotype was found once. V usage is TRBV29-1 and J usage is TRBJ1-1; 7 positions match TRBD1. Per the germline V gene, CDR1 is SQVTM and CDR2 is ANQGSEA. CDR3 length equals 13 residues. After removal of 4 bases from V and 9 bases from J, the junction contained 11 bases not matched to a gene. CDR3 sequence reads: CSVARDSQGKAFF. CDR3 nucleotide sequence: TGCAGCGTTGCCCGGGACAGCCAAGGGAAAGCTTTCTTT.

In its sample, this clonotype was seen a few times. V gene TRBV24-1 combines with J gene TRBJ2-5, with D possibly matching TRBD2 (5 bases). This CDR3 spans 13 amino acids. Germline-derived CDR1 and CDR2 are KGHDR and SFDVKD. Trimming removed 4 bases at V and 4 bases at J, with 9 bases between. This CDR3 is CATSESAGETQYF. The CDR3 coding sequence is TGTGCCACCAGTGAATCTGCGGGAGAGACCCAGTACTTC.

The chain employs TRBV6-2 or TRBV6-3 and TRBJ2-1, with 10 nucleotides matching TRBD2. Germline values: CDR1 MNHEY, CDR2 SVGEGT. CDR3 length: 15 residues. Trimming took 7 bases from V and 4 from J; bases not matched to a gene: 7. CDR3 in DNA: TGTGCCAGCACCTTAACTAGCGGGGAGTACAATGAGCAGTTCTTC. Protein: CASTLTSGEYNEQFF.

The genes are TRBV7-9 and TRBJ2-7, with D uncertain. Germline V gives CDR1 SEHNR, CDR2 FQNEAQ (reference sequence). The V and J ends lost 2 bases and 2 bases respectively, with 7 bases between them. The CDR3 contains 13 residues. The DNA for the CDR3 is TGTGCCAGCAGCTTAAATACGGCCTACGAGCAGTACTTC. This sequence encodes CASSLNTAYEQYF.

V usage is TRBV5-4 and J usage is TRBJ2-3; D ambiguous. The germline V gene has CDR1 SGHNT and CDR2 YYREEE (reference sequence). This CDR3 comprises 13 residues. V lost 2 bases and J 6 bases, leaving 10 bases between the germline ends. Here the CDR3 reads CASSFSYMDTQYF. CDR3 bases: TGTGCCAGCAGCTTTAGCTACATGGATACGCAGTATTTT.

The chain recombines TRBV5-4 with TRBJ2-1; D possibly uses TRBD1 or TRBD2 (7 bases each). Trimming cost V 4 bases and J 5 bases, with 16 bases left between them. In germline, CDR1 is SGHNT, CDR2 YYREEE (reference sequence). CDR3 length: 15 amino acids. CDR3 nucleotides: TGTGCCAGCAGCCGAAGACAGGGAGGGAACAATGAGCAGTTCTTC. Its translation is CASSRRQGGNNEQFF.

This chain links TRBV6-2 or TRBV6-3 with TRBJ2-1; 8 bases agree with TRBD2. This CDR3 spans 14 amino acids. J was trimmed by 3 bases and V by 7 bases; bases with no gene match: 5. CDR1 is MNHEY and CDR2 is SVGEGT in the germline V gene. CDR3 protein: CASTGGGFYNEQFF. The CDR3 DNA is TGTGCCAGCACTGGCGGGGGGTTCTACAATGAGCAGTTCTTC.

The gene calls are TRBV12-3 or TRBV12-4 and TRBJ2-7, with D uncertain. The CDR3 length is 11 residues. V lost 4 bases and J 7 bases, leaving 8 bases between the germline ends. The CDR3 DNA sequence: TGTGCCAGCAGTTCAACGAGAGAGCAGTACTTC. Its translation: CASSSTREQYF.

The chain has TRBV19 and TRBJ1-5; possibly TRBD1 for D (6 bases). The CDR3 contains 15 residues. V shed 5 bases and J shed 0 bases, with 11 bases lying between them. Germline assignment: CDR1 LNHDA and CDR2 SQIVND (reference sequence). CDR3: CASSAGAISNQPQHF. DNA for the CDR3: TGTGCCAGTAGTGCAGGGGCGATTAGCAATCAGCCCCAGCATTTT.

V is TRBV6-6 and J is TRBJ1-5; 8 nucleotides align to TRBD1. Trimming took 5 bases from V and 6 from J; bases not matched to a gene: 12. Germline CDR1 reads MNHNY; CDR2 reads SVGAGI (reference sequence). The CDR3 loop spans 16 amino acids. The CDR3 sequence: CASSGADRGSSQPQHF. The CDR3 DNA follows: TGTGCCAGCAGTGGAGCCGACAGGGGATCTTCTCAGCCCCAGCATTTT.

The J gene is TRBJ1-2, the V gene TRBV30; a possible D gene is TRBD1 (5 bases). Germline CDR1 reads GTSNPN; CDR2 reads SVGIG (reference sequence). The CDR3 runs 13 residues. V was shortened by 2 bases and J by 2 bases, with 9 bases between the two germline ends. The CDR3 DNA reads as TGTGCCTGGAGTTCGGGACCCAACTATGGCTACACCTTC. This translates into CAWSSGPNYGYTF. The variable domain in full, with the rest retrieved from reference TRBV30 and TRBJ1-2, is SQTIHQWPATLVQPVGSPLSLECTVEGTSNPNLYWYRQAAGRGLQLLFYSVGIGQISSEVPQNLSASRPQDRQFILSSKKLLLSDSGFYLCAWSSGPNYGYTFGSGTRLTVV.

The V and J genes are TRBV6-2 or TRBV6-3 and TRBJ2-3; D is ambiguous. Germline CDR1 reads MNHEY; CDR2 reads SVGEGT. The V and J ends lost 4 bases and 10 bases respectively, with 9 bases between them. The CDR3 is 11 residues long. The CDR3 spells CASSWSAAQYF. The DNA of the CDR3 is TGTGCCAGCAGTTGGTCGGCGGCGCAGTATTTT.

This clonotype has just a few counts. This chain joins TRBV7-9 and TRBJ1-1, with D possibly TRBD1 on 5 matching bases. The V and J ends lost 0 bases and 4 bases respectively, with 6 bases between them. From germline, CDR1 is SEHNR and CDR2 FQNEAQ (reference sequence). The CDR3 totals 13 residues. This CDR3 reads CASSLAQGTEAFF. CDR3 coding DNA: TGTGCCAGCAGCTTAGCCCAGGGCACTGAAGCTTTCTTT.

The V gene is TRBV4-1, the J gene TRBJ2-3; 10 nucleotides align to TRBD2. The CDR3 spans 17 residues. Losses at the gene ends were 1 base for V and 2 bases for J; bases not matched to a gene: 6. Germline V lookup: CDR1 MGHRA, CDR2 YSYEKL. The DNA of the CDR3 is TGCGCCAGCAGCCAAGGCCTAGCGGGGGTTACCACAGATACGCAGTATTTT. It codes for CASSQGLAGVTTDTQYF.

The chain uses TRBV4-3 and TRBJ2-1; TRBD1 or TRBD2 may be the D gene (6 bases each). Germline assignment: CDR1 LGHNA and CDR2 YSLEER. V gave up 0 bases and J gave up 10 bases, with 13 bases separating them. This CDR3 contains 14 residues. DNA for the CDR3: TGCGCCAGCAGCCAAGAGGCAGGGGCGGGGGAGCAGTTCTTC. This sequence encodes CASSQEAGAGEQFF.

In this sample, this clonotype turned up a few times. The chain uses TRBV20-1 and TRBJ1-4, with D hard to call. Germline V lookup: CDR1 DFQATT, CDR2 SNEGSKA (reference sequence). The CDR3 length is 13 residues. V lost 0 bases to trimming and J lost 8 bases, with 10 bases between them. CDR3 in DNA: TGCAGTGCTAGAGATTCGACGGCCGAAAAACTGTTTTTT. The encoded protein is CSARDSTAEKLFF.

The rearrangement joins TRBV7-2 to TRBJ2-3, with 10 bases identical to TRBD2. There are 18 residues in the CDR3. CDR1 SGHTA and CDR2 FQGNSA come from the germline V gene. With V trimmed by 5 bases and J by 1 base, 12 bases remained unmatched. The CDR3 spells CASSPAVAGGGGTDTQYF. CDR3 nucleotides: TGTGCCAGCAGCCCCGCGGTAGCGGGGGGAGGGGGCACAGATACGCAGTATTTT. Full variable domain (missing parts from reference TRBV7-2 and TRBJ2-3): GAGVSQSPSNKVTEKGKDVELRCDPISGHTALYWYRQSLGQGLEFLIYFQGNSAPDKSGLPSDRFSAERTGGSVSTLTIQRTQQEDSAVYLCASSPAVAGGGGTDTQYFGPGTRLTVL.

The chain links TRBV9 to TRBJ1-1, with D hard to call. V lost 0 bases and J lost 5, with 11 bases in between. CDR1 SGDLS and CDR2 YYNGEE come from the germline V gene. The CDR3 spans 14 residues. For the CDR3, the DNA is TGTGCCAGCAGCGTAGAAGCGGGCGGGACTGAAGCTTTCTTT. This translates into CASSVEAGGTEAFF.

This clonotype was seen at least ten times. This chain joins TRBV5-1 and TRBJ1-5, with TRBD1 matching over 7 bases. CDR1 is SGHRS, CDR2 YFSETQ, per germline. The V segment lost 4 bases and the J segment 5 bases; nucleotides outside the gene matches: 6. CDR3 length: 14 amino acids. As DNA, the CDR3 is TGCGCCAGCAGCCAGTGGACAGGCGATCAGCCCCAGCATTTT. It translates to CASSQWTGDQPQHF.

The V and J genes are TRBV11-2 and TRBJ1-6, with a weak D call TRBD1 (5 bases). This CDR3 region has 17 residues. Germline V gene lookup returns CDR1 SGHAT and CDR2 FQNNGV. V was clipped by 0 bases and J by 6 bases, with 15 bases between them. CDR3 amino acids: CASSLDLGGRINSPLHF. CDR3 DNA sequence: TGTGCCAGCAGCTTAGATCTTGGGGGACGGATTAATTCACCCCTCCACTTT.